This TCR beta chain originates from a study of control samples from healthy donors and cancer patients. The CDR3 has 16 amino acids. Germline-derived CDR1 and CDR2 are LGHNA and YNFKEQ. V trimming: 3 bases; J trimming: 3 bases; junction bases outside the gene matches: 10. Clones were sequenced by immunoSEQ multiplex PCR, and TCRdb holds only the in-frame ones, with some missing. This sample has roughly 92,000 clones, with about 89% found just once. The sequence was obtained from an older woman in good health. What was sequenced was blood. V usage is TRBV4-2 and J usage is TRBJ1-2; 7 positions agree with TRBD1. The CDR3 DNA is TGTGCCAGCAGCCAGGCCGAGGACAGGCCGCACTATGGCTACACCTTC. As protein: CASSQAEDRPHYGYTF.